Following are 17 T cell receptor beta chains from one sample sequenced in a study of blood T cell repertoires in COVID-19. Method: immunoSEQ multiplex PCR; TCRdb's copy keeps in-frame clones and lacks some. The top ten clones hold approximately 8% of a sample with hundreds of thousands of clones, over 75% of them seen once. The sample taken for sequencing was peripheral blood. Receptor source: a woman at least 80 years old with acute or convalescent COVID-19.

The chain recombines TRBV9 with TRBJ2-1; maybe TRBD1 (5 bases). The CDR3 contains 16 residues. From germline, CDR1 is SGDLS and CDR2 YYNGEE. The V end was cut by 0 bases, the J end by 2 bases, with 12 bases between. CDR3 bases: TGTGCCAGCAGCGTAGCTCTCCAGGGCGCCTACAATGAGCAGTTCTTC. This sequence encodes CASSVALQGAYNEQFF.

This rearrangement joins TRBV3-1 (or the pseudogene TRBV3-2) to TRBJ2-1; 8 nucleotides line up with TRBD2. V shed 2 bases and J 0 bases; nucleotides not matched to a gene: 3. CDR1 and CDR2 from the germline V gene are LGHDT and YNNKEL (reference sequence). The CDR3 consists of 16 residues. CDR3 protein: CASSQPLAVSYNEQFF. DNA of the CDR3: TGTGCCAGCAGCCAACCACTAGCGGTCTCCTACAATGAGCAGTTCTTC.

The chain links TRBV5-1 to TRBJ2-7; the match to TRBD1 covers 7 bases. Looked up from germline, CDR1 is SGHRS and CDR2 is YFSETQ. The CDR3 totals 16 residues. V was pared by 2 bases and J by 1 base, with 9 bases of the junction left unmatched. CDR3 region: CASSLEGTVPSYEQYF. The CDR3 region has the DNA TGCGCCAGCAGCTTAGAAGGGACAGTCCCTTCCTACGAGCAGTACTTC. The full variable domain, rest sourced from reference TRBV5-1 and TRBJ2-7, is KAGVTQTPRYLIKTRGQQVTLSCSPISGHRSVSWYQQTPGQGLQFLFEYFSETQRNKGNFPGRFSGRQFSNSRSEMNVSTLELGDSALYLCASSLEGTVPSYEQYFGPGTRLTVT.

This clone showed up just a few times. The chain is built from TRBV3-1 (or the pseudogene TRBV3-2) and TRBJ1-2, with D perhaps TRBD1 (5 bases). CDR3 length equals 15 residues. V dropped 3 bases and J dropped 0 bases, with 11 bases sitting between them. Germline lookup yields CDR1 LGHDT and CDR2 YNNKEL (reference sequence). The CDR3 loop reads CASSHVTEPNYGYTF. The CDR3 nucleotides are TGTGCCAGCAGCCACGTGACAGAACCTAACTATGGCTACACCTTC.

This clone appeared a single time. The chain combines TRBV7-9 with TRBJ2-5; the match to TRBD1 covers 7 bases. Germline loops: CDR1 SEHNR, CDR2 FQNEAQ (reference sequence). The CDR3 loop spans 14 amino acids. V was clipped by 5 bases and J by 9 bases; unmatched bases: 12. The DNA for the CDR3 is TGTGCCAGCAGCCCCGGACAGGCCTGGAAGGCCCAGTACTTC. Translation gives CASSPGQAWKAQYF.

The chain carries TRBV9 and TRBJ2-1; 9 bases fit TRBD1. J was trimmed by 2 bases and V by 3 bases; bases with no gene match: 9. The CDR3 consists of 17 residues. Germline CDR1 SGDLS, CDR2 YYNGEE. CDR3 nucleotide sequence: TGTGCCAGCAGCGGGGGGTTACGGGACAGGGCCTACAATGAGCAGTTCTTC. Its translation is CASSGGLRDRAYNEQFF.

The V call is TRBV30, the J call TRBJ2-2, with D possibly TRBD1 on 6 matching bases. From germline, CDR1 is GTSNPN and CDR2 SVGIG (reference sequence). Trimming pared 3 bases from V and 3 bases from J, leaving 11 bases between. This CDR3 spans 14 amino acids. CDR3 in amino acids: CAWSQGRYTGELFF. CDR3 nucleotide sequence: TGTGCCTGGAGCCAGGGGCGCTACACCGGGGAGCTGTTTTTT.

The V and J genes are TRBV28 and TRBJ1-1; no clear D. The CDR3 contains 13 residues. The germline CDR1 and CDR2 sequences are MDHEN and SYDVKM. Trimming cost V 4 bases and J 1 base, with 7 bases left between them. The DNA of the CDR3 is TGTGCCAGCAGTTCAACTTGGAACACTGAAGCTTTCTTT. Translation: CASSSTWNTEAFF.

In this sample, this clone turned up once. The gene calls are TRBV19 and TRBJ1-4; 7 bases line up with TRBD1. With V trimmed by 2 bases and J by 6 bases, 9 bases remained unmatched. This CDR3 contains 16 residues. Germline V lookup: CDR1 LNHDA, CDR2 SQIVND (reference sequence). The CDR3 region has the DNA TGTGCCAGTAGTATACCCGCGGGACAGTTCGATGAAAAACTGTTTTTT. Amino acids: CASSIPAGQFDEKLFF.

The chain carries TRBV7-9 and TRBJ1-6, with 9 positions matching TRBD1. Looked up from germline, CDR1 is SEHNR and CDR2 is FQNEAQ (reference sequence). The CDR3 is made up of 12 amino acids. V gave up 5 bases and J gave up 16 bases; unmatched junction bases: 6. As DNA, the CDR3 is TGTGCCAGCAGCGAAGCCGGGACAGGGCTCCACTTT. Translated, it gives CASSEAGTGLHF.

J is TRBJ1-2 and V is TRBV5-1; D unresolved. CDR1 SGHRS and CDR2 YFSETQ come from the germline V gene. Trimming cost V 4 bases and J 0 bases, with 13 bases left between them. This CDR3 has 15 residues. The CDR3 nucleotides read TGCGCCAGCAGCCGCAGAAATGCAGCTAACTATGGCTACACCTTC. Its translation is CASSRRNAANYGYTF.

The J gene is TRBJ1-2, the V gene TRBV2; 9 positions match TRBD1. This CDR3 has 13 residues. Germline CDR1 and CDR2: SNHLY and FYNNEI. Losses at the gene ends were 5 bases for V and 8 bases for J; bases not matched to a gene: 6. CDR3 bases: TGTGCCAGCAGTCCCGGGACAGGGAACGGCTACACCTTC. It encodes CASSPGTGNGYTF.

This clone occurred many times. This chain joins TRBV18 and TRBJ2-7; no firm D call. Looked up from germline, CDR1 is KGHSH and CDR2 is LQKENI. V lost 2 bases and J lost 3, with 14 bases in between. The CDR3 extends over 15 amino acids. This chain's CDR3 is CASSPEKAFIYEQYF. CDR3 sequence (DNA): TGTGCCAGCTCACCAGAGAAAGCCTTTATCTACGAGCAGTACTTC. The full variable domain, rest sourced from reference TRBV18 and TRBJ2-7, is NAGVMQNPRHLVRRRGQEARLRCSPMKGHSHVYWYRQLPEEGLKFMVYLQKENIIDESGMPKERFSAEFPKEGPSILRIQQVVRGDSAAYFCASSPEKAFIYEQYFGPGTRLTVT.

The CDR3 sequence is CALARTGQGTYEQYF. The CDR3 nucleotides are TGTGCCCTTGCTCGAACGGGACAGGGGACCTACGAGCAGTACTTC. J is TRBJ2-7 and V is TRBV30, with 10 bases aligning to TRBD1. The CDR3 is made up of 15 amino acids. Per the germline V gene, CDR1 is GTSNPN and CDR2 is SVGIG (reference sequence). Trimming at V came to 8 bases and at J to 2 bases, leaving 12 bases not matched to a gene.

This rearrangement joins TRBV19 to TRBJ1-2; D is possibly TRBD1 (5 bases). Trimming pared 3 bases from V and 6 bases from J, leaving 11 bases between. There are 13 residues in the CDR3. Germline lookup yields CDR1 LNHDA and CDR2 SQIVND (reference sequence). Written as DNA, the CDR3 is TGTGCCAGTAGTATGATAGGGGTGGATGGCTACACCTTC. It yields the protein CASSMIGVDGYTF.

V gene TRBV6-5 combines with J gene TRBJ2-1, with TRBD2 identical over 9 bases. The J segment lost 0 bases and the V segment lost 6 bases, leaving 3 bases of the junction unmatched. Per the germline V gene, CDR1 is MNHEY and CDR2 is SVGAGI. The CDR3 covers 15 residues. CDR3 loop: CASRLSGSSYNEQFF. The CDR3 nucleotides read TGTGCCAGCAGACTTAGCGGGAGCTCCTACAATGAGCAGTTCTTC.

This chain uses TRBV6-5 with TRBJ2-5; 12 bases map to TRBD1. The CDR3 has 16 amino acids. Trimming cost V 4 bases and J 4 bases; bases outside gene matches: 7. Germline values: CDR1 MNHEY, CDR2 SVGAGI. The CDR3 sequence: CASSWGQGAPGETQYF. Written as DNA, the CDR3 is TGTGCCAGCAGTTGGGGACAGGGGGCTCCGGGAGAGACCCAGTACTTC.